This is a list of T cell receptor beta chains from one sample in a study of blood T cell repertoires in COVID-19. Data came from immunoSEQ multiplex PCR; TCRdb stores just in-frame clones and leaves some out. The sample has over 200,000 clones; 81% are singletons. The sample was PBMCs or T cells enriched from blood (not recorded which). Every receptor here comes from a woman in her forties or fifties with acute COVID-19. The conserved cysteine and the conserved F or W are not part of the CDR3 here. Fields, in order: clone size, V gene, D gene, CDR3 protein. The D gene is left open where the match is weak. Expanded clones are given a class, and other clones once, few, many or no size at all.

many | TRBV4-1 | TRBD2 | ASSQLSGTSGGLYEQY
- | TRBV13 | - | ASSPRAQKLIGNYEQY
- | TRBV19 | - | ASRVRDIASYGYT
- | TRBV28 | - | ASSFESANYGYT
- | TRBV21-1 | - | ASSNARGPTRYEQY
- | TRBV14 | TRBD1 | ASSLLQGPYEQY
- | TRBV19 | TRBD1 | ASSLPRTGGVGYSNQPQH
- | TRBV4-3 | TRBD1 | ASSQDWGRTGGYGYT
- | TRBV5-1 | TRBD2 | ASSRGLAGTTSSYEQY
- | TRBV3-1/TRBV3-2 | - | ASSPRGGLRETQY
- | TRBV3-1/TRBV3-2 | - | ASSPPRGGSNQPQH
- | TRBV29-1 | TRBD1 | SVELPGTGVSDTQY
- | TRBV7-8 | - | ASSLSVEEHSGNTIY
- | TRBV5-4 | - | ASSFSQNYGYT
- | TRBV28 | - | ASSSHIGNTIY
- | TRBV5-4 | - | ASSLDLSYEQY
- | TRBV27 | TRBD1 | ASRDRETGQH
- | TRBV18 | - | ASSLQGGNSPLH
- | TRBV11-2 | - | ASTPWGDGYT
- | TRBV4-1 | - | ASSQDGLLQY
few | TRBV18 | - | ASSGGIVEEQY
- | TRBV24-1 | - | ATSSDGTPGTGELF
- | TRBV12-3/TRBV12-4 | TRBD1 | ASSRDRTQQY
once | TRBV5-4 | TRBD2 | ASSLALLAGVGNEQF
- | TRBV29-1 | TRBD2 | SVYGLAGGNYNEQF
- | TRBV18 | - | ASSPHRVGATNEKLF
- | TRBV11-2 | - | ASSTGINTGELF
- | TRBV28 | - | ASRSAVYNEQF
- | TRBV4-3 | - | ASSQEEGRVDTQY
- | TRBV30 | TRBD2 | AWRPSGRPNEQF
- | TRBV7-6 | TRBD1 | ASSFGTGGASGTDTQY
- | TRBV18 | TRBD1 | ASSPPGLQGRNTEAF
- | TRBV3-1/TRBV3-2 | TRBD2 | ASSQDSLAWRTQY
- | TRBV27 | - | ASSPGQGGFGGQY
- | TRBV18 | - | ASSPVQGRNTIY
- | TRBV5-5 | TRBD1 | ASSPTPTGGGGYT
- | TRBV20-1 | - | SASTGPPYEQY
- | TRBV7-2 | TRBD1 | ASSATTGTHYGYT
- | TRBV18 | - | ASSHDQGVNEKLF
- | TRBV3-1/TRBV3-2 | TRBD1 | ASSQEGQGLNNEQF